The rows below give T cell receptor beta chains drawn from one sample of a study of response to subunit inactivated influenza vaccine. Using its own MiXCR run on the RT-PCR reads, TCRdb lists one record per CDR3 protein. The data contain hundreds of thousands of distinct CDR3 sequences, more than 15% of them seen just once; the ten biggest clones take up roughly 10%. Sequenced material: PBMCs from blood, taken 12 days after vaccination. Receptors originate from a man aged 50 to 59 who received an inactivated influenza vaccine. CDR3s include the opening cysteine and the closing phenylalanine or tryptophan. The D gene is left open where the match is weak. Clone size appears in some rows only: once, few, many, or a class for an expanded clone.

v_gene	j_gene	d_gene	abundance	CDR3aa	CDR3nt
TRBV20-1	TRBJ2-1	TRBD2	few	CSASGSRESYNEQFF	TGCAGTGCTTCTGGCTCGCGGGAGTCCTACAATGAGCAGTTCTTC
TRBV7-2	TRBJ1-5	-	-	CASTGPNQPQHF	TGTGCCAGCACAGGTCCGAACCAGCCCCAGCATTTT
TRBV27	TRBJ2-2	-	-	CASSLQVRGELFF	TGTGCCAGCAGTTTACAGGTCCGCGGGGAGCTGTTTTTT
TRBV7-2	TRBJ2-5	TRBD1	many	CASSWDRNQETQYF	TGTGCCAGCAGCTGGGACAGGAACCAAGAGACCCAGTACTTC
TRBV3-1	TRBJ2-1	-	-	CASSRAGGISYNEQFF	TGTGCCAGCAGCCGCGCAGGAGGGATTTCCTACAATGAGCAGTTCTTC
TRBV4-3	TRBJ2-7	-	-	CASSQQDSSYEQYF	TGCGCCAGCAGCCAGCAGGACAGCTCCTACGAGCAGTACTTC
TRBV12-3/TRBV12-4	TRBJ2-1	TRBD2	once	CASSLAGNPLADEQFF	TGTGCCAGCAGTTTAGCGGGGAACCCCCTAGCGGACGAGCAGTTCTTC
TRBV6-5	TRBJ2-7	TRBD1	-	CASSYRTGLPYEQYF	TGTGCCAGCAGTTACCGGACAGGTCTACCCTACGAGCAGTACTTC
TRBV5-1	TRBJ2-3	-	-	CASSLEIGVALTDTQYF	TGCGCCAGCAGCTTGGAAATCGGGGTAGCCCTCACAGATACGCAGTATTTT
TRBV7-9	TRBJ2-3	-	few	CASSPPHTQYF	TGTGCCAGCAGCCCCCCCCATACGCAGTATTTT
TRBV20-1	TRBJ2-2	TRBD2	-	CSARSAGGNTGELFF	TGCAGTGCTAGGAGTGCGGGAGGGAACACCGGGGAGCTGTTTTTT
TRBV10-2	TRBJ2-7	TRBD1	-	CASSEVGQGIYEQYF	TGCGCCAGCAGTGAGGTCGGACAGGGCATCTACGAGCAGTACTTC
TRBV12-3/TRBV12-4	TRBJ2-1	TRBD2	many	CASSLSSGRGNEQFF	TGTGCCAGCAGTTTATCTAGCGGGAGGGGCAATGAGCAGTTCTTC
TRBV4-2	TRBJ2-5	TRBD2	few	CASSQGTRGETQYF	TGTGCCAGCAGCCAAGGGACTAGGGGCGAGACCCAGTACTTC
TRBV7-9	TRBJ2-1	TRBD2	-	CASSHPTSGQDNEQFF	TGTGCCAGCAGCCATCCCACTAGCGGGCAAGACAATGAGCAGTTCTTC
TRBV7-8	TRBJ2-5	-	-	CASSPLIVETQYF	TGTGCCAGCAGCCCCCTGATAGTGGAGACCCAGTACTTC
TRBV12-3/TRBV12-4	TRBJ2-3	-	-	CASSLVWKGTDTQYF	TGTGCCAGCAGTTTGGTTTGGAAAGGTACAGATACGCAGTATTTT
TRBV20-1	TRBJ2-7	-	few	CSAVGTYTSYEQYF	TGCAGTGCGGTGGGGACTTACACGTCCTACGAGCAGTACTTC
TRBV6-5	TRBJ2-5	TRBD1	few	CASSYPGQGTTQYF	TGTGCCAGCAGTTACCCGGGACAGGGAACGACCCAGTACTTC
TRBV20-1	TRBJ1-6	-	-	CSARAPRTGISNSPLHF	TGCAGTGCTAGGGCCCCGAGAACCGGGATAAGTAATTCACCCCTCCACTTT
TRBV3-1	TRBJ1-1	-	many	CASRRGTTEAFF	TGTGCCAGCAGACGAGGGACCACTGAAGCTTTCTTT
TRBV27	TRBJ2-5	-	-	CASSFNRGQETQYF	TGTGCCAGCAGTTTCAACAGAGGGCAAGAGACCCAGTACTTC
TRBV10-3	TRBJ1-5	-	-	CAISEAGDMGQPQHF	TGTGCCATCAGTGAGGCAGGGGATATGGGTCAGCCCCAGCATTTT
TRBV5-1	TRBJ2-1	-	-	CASSLSLDSYNEQFF	TGCGCCAGCAGCTTGTCACTGGACTCCTACAATGAGCAGTTCTTC
TRBV30	TRBJ2-1	-	once	CAWSARREQFF	TGTGCCTGGAGCGCTAGGAGAGAGCAGTTCTTC
TRBV14	TRBJ2-1	-	-	CASSHVVPGHPKGYYNEQFF	TGTGCCAGCAGCCACGTCGTCCCGGGACACCCAAAAGGTTACTACAATGAGCAGTTCTTC
TRBV20-1	TRBJ2-7	-	few	CSASQGFETGRSYEQYF	TGCAGTGCTAGTCAGGGCTTTGAGACAGGGAGGAGTTACGAGCAGTACTTC
TRBV5-1	TRBJ1-2	TRBD1	few	CASSLDRGLEGYTF	TGCGCCAGCAGCCTGGACAGGGGGCTCGAAGGCTACACCTTC
TRBV7-9	TRBJ2-1	-	-	CASSIGRGSYNEQFF	TGTGCCAGCAGCATCGGCAGGGGCTCCTACAATGAGCAGTTCTTC
TRBV10-3	TRBJ1-6	TRBD1	-	CAISGQGHSPLHF	TGTGCCATCAGTGGACAGGGGCATTCACCCCTCCACTTT
TRBV7-9	TRBJ2-4	-	-	CASSHMGRVPHTQYF	TGTGCCAGCAGCCATATGGGTCGGGTACCTCATACTCAGTACTTC
TRBV4-3	TRBJ2-3	TRBD1	few	CASSQGGWGQSTDTQYF	TGCGCCAGCAGCCAAGGGGGGTGGGGACAGAGCACAGATACGCAGTATTTT
TRBV12-3/TRBV12-4	TRBJ2-1	TRBD2	-	CASRSGNYEQFF	TGTGCCAGCAGGAGCGGGAACTATGAGCAGTTCTTC
TRBV12-3/TRBV12-4	TRBJ2-2	TRBD2	many	CASRSLAGGPGFF	TGTGCCAGCAGGTCTCTAGCGGGGGGGCCGGGGTTTTTT
TRBV7-8	TRBJ2-1	-	-	CASSLVAAPGNEQFF	TGTGCTAGCAGCTTAGTAGCGGCGCCCGGCAATGAGCAGTTCTTC
TRBV11-1	TRBJ2-7	TRBD1	few	CASSAGQGRFEALYEQYF	TGTGCCAGCAGCGCCGGACAGGGGCGCTTTGAGGCACTTTACGAGCAGTACTTC
TRBV5-1	TRBJ2-5	-	few	CASSLDPAEYQETQYF	TGCGCCAGCAGCTTGGATCCAGCGGAGTACCAAGAGACCCAGTACTTC
TRBV11-2	TRBJ1-1	-	few	CASSLEGGLNTEAFF	TGTGCCAGCAGCTTAGAGGGAGGGCTGAACACTGAAGCTTTCTTT
TRBV7-9	TRBJ2-7	TRBD2	-	CASSSSPGLVDEQYF	TGTGCCAGCAGCTCCTCCCCGGGACTAGTAGACGAGCAGTACTTC
TRBV3-1	TRBJ1-3	-	-	CASSQDHISGNTIYF	TGTGCCAGCAGCCAAGATCACATCTCTGGAAACACCATATATTTT
TRBV15	TRBJ2-6	-	-	CATSRDSLGSGANVLTF	TGTGCCACCAGCAGAGATAGTTTAGGCTCTGGGGCCAACGTCCTGACTTTC
TRBV4-1	TRBJ2-7	TRBD2	few	CASSQPLAGGSYEQYF	TGCGCCAGCAGCCAACCACTAGCGGGGGGCTCCTACGAGCAGTACTTC
TRBV12-3/TRBV12-4	TRBJ2-2	-	few	CASSPQLELFF	TGTGCCAGCAGTCCCCAACTAGAGCTGTTTTTT
TRBV2	TRBJ2-7	-	many	CASSYIYEQYF	TGTGCCAGCAGTTACATCTACGAGCAGTACTTC
TRBV7-9	TRBJ2-6	TRBD1	-	CASSPGQGGSGANVLTF	TGTGCCAGCAGCCCCGGACAGGGGGGTTCTGGGGCCAACGTCCTGACTTTC